This entry is about one TCR beta chain. What it binds is not known. TCRdb fed the PCR reads into MiXCR, producing one record per CDR3 protein. This sample carries approximately 590,000 distinct CDR3 sequences, about 25% of them seen once, and the ten largest clones take about 0.78%. This record belongs to a study of molecular identifiers for immune sequencing clone quantification. Study-level results: In naive cells, clones above 20 RNA copies held under 1% of molecules, whereas in effector cells they held over 97%. Spiked-in Jurkat TCR RNA corresponding to one cell was reported as detectable against around 1 million naive cells.

The clonotype was recovered from a human donor in good health. Some libraries in this study had Jurkat cell RNA spiked in. The sequenced sample was naive CD8+ T cells from blood, with Jurkat cell RNA spiked in. Subset described: FACS-sorted CD8+CD4-CCR7+CD45RA+ naive T cells.

CDR3 DNA sequence: TGTGCCAGTAGTATAGACAGGGGGACTGAAGCTTTCTTT. Protein product: CASSIDRGTEAFF. The rearrangement joins TRBV19 to TRBJ1-1, with 7 positions matching TRBD1. Unmatched junction bases numbered 0, after V lost 0 bases and J lost 5 bases. CDR3 length equals 13 residues. Per germline, CDR1 LNHDA and CDR2 SQIVND (reference sequence). The full variable domain, in which reference TRBV19 and TRBJ1-1 provide the parts outside the CDR3, is DGGITQSPKYLFRKEGQNVTLSCEQNLNHDAMYWYRQDPGQGLRLIYYSQIVNDFQKGDIAEGYSVSREKKESFPLTVTSAQKNPTAFYLCASSIDRGTEAFFGQGTRLTVV.